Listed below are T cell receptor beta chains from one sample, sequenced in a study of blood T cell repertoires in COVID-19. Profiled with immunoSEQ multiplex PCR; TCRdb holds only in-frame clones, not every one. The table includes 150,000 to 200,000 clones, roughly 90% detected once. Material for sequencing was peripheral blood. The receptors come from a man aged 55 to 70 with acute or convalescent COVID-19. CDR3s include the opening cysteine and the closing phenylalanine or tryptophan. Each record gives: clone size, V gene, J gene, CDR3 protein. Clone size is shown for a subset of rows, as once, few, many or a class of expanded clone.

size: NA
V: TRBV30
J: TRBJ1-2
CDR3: CASRQQNYGYTF

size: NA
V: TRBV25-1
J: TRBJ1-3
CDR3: CASSGMGAGGNTIYF

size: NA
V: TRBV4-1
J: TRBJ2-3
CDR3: CASTPIVLAGSTDTQYF

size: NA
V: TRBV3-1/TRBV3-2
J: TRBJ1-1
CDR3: CASSPQTGQSTEAFF

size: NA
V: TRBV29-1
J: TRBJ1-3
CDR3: CSVYSGNTIYF

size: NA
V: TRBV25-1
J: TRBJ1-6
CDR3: CASSPPGQYNSPLHF

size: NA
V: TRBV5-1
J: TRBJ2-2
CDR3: CASTLTAKYTGELFF

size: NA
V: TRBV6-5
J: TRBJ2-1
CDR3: CASGSGEVIYNEQFF

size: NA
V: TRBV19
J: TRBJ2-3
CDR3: CASGDGGTDTQYF

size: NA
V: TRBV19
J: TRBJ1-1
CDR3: CASSIVQNTEAFF

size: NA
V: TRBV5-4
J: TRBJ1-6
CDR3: CASSIEEGSPLHF

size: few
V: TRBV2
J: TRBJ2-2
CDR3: CASSVTTGELFF

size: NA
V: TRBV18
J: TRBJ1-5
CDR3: CASSPKGAGPSNQPQHF

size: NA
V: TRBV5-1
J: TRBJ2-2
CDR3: CASSPLTAGTGELFF

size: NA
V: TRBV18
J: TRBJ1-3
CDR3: CASSPFGQGSGNTIYF

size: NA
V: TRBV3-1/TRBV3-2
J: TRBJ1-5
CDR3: CANHTGSNQPQHF

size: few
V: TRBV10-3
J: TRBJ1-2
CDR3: CAISDAGGRRGYTF

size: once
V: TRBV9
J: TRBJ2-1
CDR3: CASSETTSGGRNEQFF

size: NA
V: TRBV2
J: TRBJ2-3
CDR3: CASSEGLVEYTQYF

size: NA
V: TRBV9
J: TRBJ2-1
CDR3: CASSVGGSGYNEQFF

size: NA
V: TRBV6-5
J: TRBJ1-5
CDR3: CASSGQGTNQPQHF

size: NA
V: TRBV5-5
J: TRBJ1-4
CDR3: CASSRAGEKLFF

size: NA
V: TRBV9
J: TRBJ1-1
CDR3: CASSSTGGSEAFF

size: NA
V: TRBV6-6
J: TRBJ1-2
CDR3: CASSQSGTTYYGYTF

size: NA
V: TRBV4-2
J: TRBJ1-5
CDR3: CASSQGEQGKAQHF

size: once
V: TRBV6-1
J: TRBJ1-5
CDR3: CASSELITGNQPQHF

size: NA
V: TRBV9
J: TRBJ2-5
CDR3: CASSVSGLRGQETQYF

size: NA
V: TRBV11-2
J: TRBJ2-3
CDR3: CASSLQGVRTDTQYF

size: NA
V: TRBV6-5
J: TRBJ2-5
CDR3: CASSRAGKETQYF

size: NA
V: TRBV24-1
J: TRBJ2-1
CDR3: CATSDLGSAGPLNEQFF

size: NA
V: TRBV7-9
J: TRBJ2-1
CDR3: CASSLSGDEQFF

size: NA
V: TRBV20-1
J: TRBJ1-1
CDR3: CSAELNTEAFF

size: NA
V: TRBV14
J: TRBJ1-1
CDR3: CASKGENLGAEAFF

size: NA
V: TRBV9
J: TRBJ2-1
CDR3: CASSVSGSYNEQFF

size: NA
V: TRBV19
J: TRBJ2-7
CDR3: CASSPGTGGGYEQYF

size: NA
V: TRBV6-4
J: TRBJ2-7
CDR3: CASGKGQGKTYEQYF

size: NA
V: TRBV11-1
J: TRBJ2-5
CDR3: CASSLDRSQDTQYF